Described below is a single T cell receptor beta chain sequence and its context. Per germline, CDR1 SEHNR and CDR2 FQNEAQ (reference sequence). V was cut by 2 bases and J by 7 bases, with 9 bases left in between. CDR3 length: 13 amino acids. This sample stems from a study of blood T cell repertoires in COVID-19. Generated by immunoSEQ multiplex PCR, the TCRdb table keeps only in-frame clones and is missing some. The table lists 150,000 to 200,000 clones, roughly 87% of them singletons, with around 7.3% in the top ten. The sequence was obtained from a woman between 65 and 79 years old with COVID-19, enrolled during active disease. Sequenced material: peripheral blood. The chain couples TRBV7-9 to TRBJ1-5; TRBD1 is a possible D gene (5 bases). The CDR3 DNA reads TGTGCCAGCAGCTTACCAGGGAAGCAGCCCCAGCATTTT. This sequence encodes CASSLPGKQPQHF.